Listed here is a single T cell receptor beta chain. Germline lookup yields CDR1 MNHEY and CDR2 SVGEGT. V was cut by 2 bases and J by 11 bases, with 18 bases left in between. There are 14 residues in the CDR3. Libraries were prepared by immunoSEQ multiplex PCR; TCRdb keeps only in-frame clonotypes and omits some of them. The sample has 240,000 or so clones; about 83% are singletons. This record comes from a study of blood T cell repertoires in COVID-19. The genes are TRBV6-2 or TRBV6-3 and TRBJ1-1; possible D gene TRBD1, 6 bases. Sequenced material: peripheral blood. The clonotype comes from a man older than 75 with acute or convalescent COVID-19. CDR3 loop: CASSYRVDSLGAFF. The CDR3 bases are TGTGCCAGCAGTTACCGCGTGGACAGCTTGGGTGCTTTCTTT.